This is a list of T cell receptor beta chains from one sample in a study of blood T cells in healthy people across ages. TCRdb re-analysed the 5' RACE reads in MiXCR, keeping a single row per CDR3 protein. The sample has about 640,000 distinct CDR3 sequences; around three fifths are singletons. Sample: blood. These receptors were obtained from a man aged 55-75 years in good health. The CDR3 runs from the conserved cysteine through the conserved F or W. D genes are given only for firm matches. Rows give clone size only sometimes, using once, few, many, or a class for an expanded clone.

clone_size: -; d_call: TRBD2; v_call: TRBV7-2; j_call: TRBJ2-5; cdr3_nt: TGTACCAGCAGCTTAGGAACTAGCGGGGAGACCCAGTACTTC; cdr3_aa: CTSSLGTSGETQYF
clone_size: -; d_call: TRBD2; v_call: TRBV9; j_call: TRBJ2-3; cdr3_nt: TGTGCCAGCAGCGAAAGCCCAGCGGGGGACCCCACAGATACGCAGTATTTT; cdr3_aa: CASSESPAGDPTDTQYF
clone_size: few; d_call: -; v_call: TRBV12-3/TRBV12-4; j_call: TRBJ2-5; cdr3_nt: TGTGCCAGCAGTCACCGGGACCCCGACGTAGAGACCCAGTACTTC; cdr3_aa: CASSHRDPDVETQYF
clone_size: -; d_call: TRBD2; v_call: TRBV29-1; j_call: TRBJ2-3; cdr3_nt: TGCAGCGTTGAGCGGGGGGGCACAGATATGCAGTATTTT; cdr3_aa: CSVERGGTDMQYF
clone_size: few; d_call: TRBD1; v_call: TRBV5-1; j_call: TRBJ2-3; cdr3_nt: TGTGCCAGCAGCTTAGGACAGGCCACAGATACGCAGTATTTT; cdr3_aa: CASSLGQATDTQYF
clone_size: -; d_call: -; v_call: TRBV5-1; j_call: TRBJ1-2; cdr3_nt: TGCGCCAGCAGCTTGGCTACCGACACGGATGGCTACACCTTC; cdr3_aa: CASSLATDTDGYTF
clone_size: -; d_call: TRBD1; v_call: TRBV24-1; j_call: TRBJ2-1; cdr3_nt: TGTGCCACCAGTGCCACCGGGACAGGAGCCTACAATGAGCAGTTCTTC; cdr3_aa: CATSATGTGAYNEQFF
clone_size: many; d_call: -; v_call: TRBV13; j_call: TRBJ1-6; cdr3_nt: TGTGCCAGCAGCTTAGGGTTGAGCTCCTATAATTCACCCCTCCACTTT; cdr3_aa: CASSLGLSSYNSPLHF
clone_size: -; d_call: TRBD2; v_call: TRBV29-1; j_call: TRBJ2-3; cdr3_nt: TGCAGCGTCGTAAGACTAGCGGGCTACACAGATACGCAGTATTTT; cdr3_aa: CSVVRLAGYTDTQYF
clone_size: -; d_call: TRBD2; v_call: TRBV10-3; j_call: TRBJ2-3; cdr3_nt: TGTGCCATCAGTGGGTCTCTAGCGGGGAGAGCAGATACGCAGTATTTT; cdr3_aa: CAISGSLAGRADTQYF
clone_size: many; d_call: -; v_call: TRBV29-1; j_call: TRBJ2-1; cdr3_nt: TGCAGCGTTGGCCCCCCGAACAATGAGCAGTTCTTC; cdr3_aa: CSVGPPNNEQFF
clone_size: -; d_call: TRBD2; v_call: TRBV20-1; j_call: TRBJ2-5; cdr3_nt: TGCAGTGCCAGCTCAGCGGGGGGCCAAGAGACCCAGTACTTC; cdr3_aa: CSASSAGGQETQYF
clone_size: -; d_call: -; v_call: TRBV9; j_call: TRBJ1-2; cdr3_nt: TGTGCCAGCAGCGACCAGGGTCCCCCGTTTGGCTACACCTTC; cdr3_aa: CASSDQGPPFGYTF
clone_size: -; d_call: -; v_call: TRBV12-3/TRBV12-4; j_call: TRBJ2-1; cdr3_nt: TGTGCCAGCAGTCCGGACTTGGGCCTACGGGGTGAGCAGTTCTTC; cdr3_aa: CASSPDLGLRGEQFF
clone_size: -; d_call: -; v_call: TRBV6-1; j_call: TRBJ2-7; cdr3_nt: TGTGCCAGCAGTGATGGCAAAGCCTACGAGCAGTACTTC; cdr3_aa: CASSDGKAYEQYF